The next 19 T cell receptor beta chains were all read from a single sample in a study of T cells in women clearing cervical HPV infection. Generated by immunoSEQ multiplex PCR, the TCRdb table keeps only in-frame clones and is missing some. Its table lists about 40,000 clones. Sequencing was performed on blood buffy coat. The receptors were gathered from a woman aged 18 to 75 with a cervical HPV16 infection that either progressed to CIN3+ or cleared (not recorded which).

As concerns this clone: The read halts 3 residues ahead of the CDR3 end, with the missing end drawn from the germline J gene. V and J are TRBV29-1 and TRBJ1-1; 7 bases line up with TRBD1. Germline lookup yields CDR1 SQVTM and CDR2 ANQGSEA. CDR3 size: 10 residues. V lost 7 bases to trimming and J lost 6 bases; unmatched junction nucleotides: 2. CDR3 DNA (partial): TGCAGCGCCGGGACAGCTGAA. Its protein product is CSAGTAE. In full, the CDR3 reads CSAGTAEAFF. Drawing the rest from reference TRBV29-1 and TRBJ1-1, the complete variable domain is SAVISQKPSRDICQRGTSLTIQCQVDSQVTMMFWYRQQPGQSLTLIATANQGSEATYESGFVIDKFPISRPNLTFSTLTVSNMSPEDSSIYLCSAGTAEAFFGQGTRLTVV.

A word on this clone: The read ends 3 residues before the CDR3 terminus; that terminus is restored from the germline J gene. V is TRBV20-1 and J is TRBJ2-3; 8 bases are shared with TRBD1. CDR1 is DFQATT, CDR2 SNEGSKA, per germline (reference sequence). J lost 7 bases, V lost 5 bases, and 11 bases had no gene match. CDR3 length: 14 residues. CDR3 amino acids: CSAGTGSSGNTQYF. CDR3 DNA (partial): TGCAGTGCTGGGACAGGAAGCTCTGGAAATACG.

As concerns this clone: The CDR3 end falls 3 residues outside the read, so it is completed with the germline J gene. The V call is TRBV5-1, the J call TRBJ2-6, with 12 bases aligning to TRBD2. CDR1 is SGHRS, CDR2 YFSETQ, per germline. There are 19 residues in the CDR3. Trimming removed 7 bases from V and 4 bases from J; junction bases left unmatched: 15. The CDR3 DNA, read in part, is TGCGCCAGCGCCTCTAGCGGGGGGGCCGTCATCCGCGGGGCCAACGTC. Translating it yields CASASSGGAVIRGANV. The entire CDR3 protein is CASASSGGAVIRGANVLTF.

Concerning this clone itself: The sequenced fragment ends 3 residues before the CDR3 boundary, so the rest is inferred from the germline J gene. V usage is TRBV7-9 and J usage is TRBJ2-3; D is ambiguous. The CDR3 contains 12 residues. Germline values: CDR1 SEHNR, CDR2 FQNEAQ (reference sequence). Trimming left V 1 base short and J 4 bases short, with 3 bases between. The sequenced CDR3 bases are TGTGCCAGCAGCTTAGTATCAGATACG. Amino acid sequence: CASSLVSDT. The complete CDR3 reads CASSLVSDTQYF.

The CDR3 loop is CASMRDSGGSTDTQYF. CDR3 bases read: TGTGCCAGCATGAGGGATAGCGGGGGCAGCACAGATACG. This chain links TRBV19 with TRBJ2-3, with 9 bases identical to TRBD2. The sequenced fragment ends 3 residues before the CDR3 boundary, so the rest is inferred from the germline J gene. This CDR3 region has 16 residues. Germline lookup yields CDR1 LNHDA and CDR2 SQIVND (reference sequence). V trimming: 9 bases; J trimming: 0 bases; junction bases outside the gene matches: 10.

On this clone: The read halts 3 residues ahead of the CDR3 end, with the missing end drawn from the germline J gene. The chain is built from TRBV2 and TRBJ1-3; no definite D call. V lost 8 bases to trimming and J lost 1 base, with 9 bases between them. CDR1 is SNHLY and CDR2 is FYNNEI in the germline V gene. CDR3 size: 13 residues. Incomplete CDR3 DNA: TGTGCCAGCGCGCCGGTGTCTGGAAACACC. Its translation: CASAPVSGNT. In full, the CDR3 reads CASAPVSGNTIYF.

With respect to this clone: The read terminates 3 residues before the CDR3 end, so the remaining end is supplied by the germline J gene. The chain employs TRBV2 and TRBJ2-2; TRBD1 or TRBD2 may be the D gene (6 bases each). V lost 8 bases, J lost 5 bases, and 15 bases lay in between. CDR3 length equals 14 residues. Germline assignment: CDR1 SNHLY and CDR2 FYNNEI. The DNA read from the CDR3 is TGTGCCAGCGGCGGGACATTCGGTACCGGGGAG. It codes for CASGGTFGTGE. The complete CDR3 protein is CASGGTFGTGELFF.

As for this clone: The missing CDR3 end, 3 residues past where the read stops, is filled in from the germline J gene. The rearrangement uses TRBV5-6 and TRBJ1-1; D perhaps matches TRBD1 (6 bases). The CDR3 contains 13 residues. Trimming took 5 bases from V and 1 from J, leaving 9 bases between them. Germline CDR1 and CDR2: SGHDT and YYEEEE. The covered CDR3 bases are TGTGCCAGCAGTATACAGGGGAACACTGAA. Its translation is CASSIQGNTE. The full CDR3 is CASSIQGNTEAFF. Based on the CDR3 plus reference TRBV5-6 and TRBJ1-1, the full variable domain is DAGVTQSPTHLIKTRGQQVTLRCSPKSGHDTVSWYQQALGQGPQFIFQYYEEEERQRGNFPDRFSGHQFPNYSSELNVNALLLGDSALYLCASSIQGNTEAFFGQGTRLTVV.

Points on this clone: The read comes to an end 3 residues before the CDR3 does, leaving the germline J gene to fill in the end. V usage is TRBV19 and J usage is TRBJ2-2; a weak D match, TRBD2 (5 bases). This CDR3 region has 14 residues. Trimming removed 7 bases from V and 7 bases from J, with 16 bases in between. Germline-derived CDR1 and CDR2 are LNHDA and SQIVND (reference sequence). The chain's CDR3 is CASTKTNAGGELFF. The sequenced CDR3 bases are TGTGCCAGTACCAAGACTAATGCGGGCGGGGAG.

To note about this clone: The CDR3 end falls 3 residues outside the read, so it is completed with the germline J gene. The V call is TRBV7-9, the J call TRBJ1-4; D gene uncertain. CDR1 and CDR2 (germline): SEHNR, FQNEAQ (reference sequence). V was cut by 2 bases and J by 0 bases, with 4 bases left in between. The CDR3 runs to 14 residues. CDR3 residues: CASSLTATNEKLFF. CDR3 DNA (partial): TGTGCCAGCAGCTTAACGGCAACTAATGAAAAA.

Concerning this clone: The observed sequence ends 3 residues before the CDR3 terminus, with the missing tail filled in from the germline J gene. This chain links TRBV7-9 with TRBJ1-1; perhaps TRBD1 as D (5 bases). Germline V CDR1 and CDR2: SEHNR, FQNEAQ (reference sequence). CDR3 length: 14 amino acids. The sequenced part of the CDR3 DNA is TGTGCCAGCAGCTTCGTGGGGGTTGGGGGGGAA. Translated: CASSFVGVGGE. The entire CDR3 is CASSFVGVGGEAFF.

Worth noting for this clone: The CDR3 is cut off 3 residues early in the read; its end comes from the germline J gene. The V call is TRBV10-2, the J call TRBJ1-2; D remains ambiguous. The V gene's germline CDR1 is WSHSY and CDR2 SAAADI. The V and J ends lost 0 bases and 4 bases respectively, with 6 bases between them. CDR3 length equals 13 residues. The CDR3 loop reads CASSESARYGYTF. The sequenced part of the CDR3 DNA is TGCGCCAGCAGTGAGTCGGCCCGCTATGGC.

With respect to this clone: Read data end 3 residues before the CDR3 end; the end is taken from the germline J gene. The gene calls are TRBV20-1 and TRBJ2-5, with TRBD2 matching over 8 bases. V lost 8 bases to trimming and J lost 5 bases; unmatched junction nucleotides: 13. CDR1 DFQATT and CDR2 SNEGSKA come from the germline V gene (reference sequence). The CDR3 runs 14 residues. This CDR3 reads CSSHPSGGSETQYF. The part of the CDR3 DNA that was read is TGCAGTTCCCACCCAAGCGGGGGTAGTGAGACC.

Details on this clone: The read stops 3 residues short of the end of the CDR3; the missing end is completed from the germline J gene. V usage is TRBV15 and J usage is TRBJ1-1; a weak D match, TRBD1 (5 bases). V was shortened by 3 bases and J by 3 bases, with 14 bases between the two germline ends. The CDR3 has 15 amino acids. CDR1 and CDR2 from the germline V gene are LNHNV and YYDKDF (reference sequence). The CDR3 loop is CATSSPLGQYTEAFF. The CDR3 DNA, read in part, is TGTGCCACCAGCAGCCCCCTGGGGCAGTACACTGAA.

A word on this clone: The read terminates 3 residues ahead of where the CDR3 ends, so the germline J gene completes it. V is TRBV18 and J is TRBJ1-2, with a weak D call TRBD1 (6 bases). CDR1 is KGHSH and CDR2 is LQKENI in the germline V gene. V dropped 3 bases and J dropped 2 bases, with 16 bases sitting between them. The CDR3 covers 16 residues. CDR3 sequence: CASSPATQGRNYGYTF. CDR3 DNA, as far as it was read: TGTGCCAGCTCACCTGCGACTCAGGGGCGCAACTATGGC.

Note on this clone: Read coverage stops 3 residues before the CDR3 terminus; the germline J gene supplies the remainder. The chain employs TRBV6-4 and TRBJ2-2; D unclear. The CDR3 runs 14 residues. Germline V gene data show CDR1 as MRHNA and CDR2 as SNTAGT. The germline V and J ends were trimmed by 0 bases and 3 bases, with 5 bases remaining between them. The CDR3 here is CASSDSADTGELFF. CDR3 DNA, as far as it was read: TGTGCCAGCAGTGACTCGGCAGACACCGGGGAG.

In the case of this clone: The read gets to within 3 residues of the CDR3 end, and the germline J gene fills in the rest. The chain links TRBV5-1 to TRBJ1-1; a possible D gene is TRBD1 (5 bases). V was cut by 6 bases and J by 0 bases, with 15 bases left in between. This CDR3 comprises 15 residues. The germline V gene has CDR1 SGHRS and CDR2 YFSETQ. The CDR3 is CASNSGTIMNTEAFF. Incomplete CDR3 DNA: TGCGCCAGCAATTCCGGGACTATAATGAACACTGAA. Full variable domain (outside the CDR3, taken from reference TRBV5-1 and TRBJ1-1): KAGVTQTPRYLIKTRGQQVTLSCSPISGHRSVSWYQQTPGQGLQFLFEYFSETQRNKGNFPGRFSGRQFSNSRSEMNVSTLELGDSALYLCASNSGTIMNTEAFFGQGTRLTVV.

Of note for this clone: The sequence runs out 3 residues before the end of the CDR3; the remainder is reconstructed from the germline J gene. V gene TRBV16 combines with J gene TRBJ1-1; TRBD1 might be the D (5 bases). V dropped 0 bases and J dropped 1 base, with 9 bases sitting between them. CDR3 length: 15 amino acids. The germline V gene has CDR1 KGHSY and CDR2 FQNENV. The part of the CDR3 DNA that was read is TGTGCCAGCAGCCAATCAGGGACTTCGAACACTGAA. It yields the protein CASSQSGTSNTE. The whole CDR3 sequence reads CASSQSGTSNTEAFF.

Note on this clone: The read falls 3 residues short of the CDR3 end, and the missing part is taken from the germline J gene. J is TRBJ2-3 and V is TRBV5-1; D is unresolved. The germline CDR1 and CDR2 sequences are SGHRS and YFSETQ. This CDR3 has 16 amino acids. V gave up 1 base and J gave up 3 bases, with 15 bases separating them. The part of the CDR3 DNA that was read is TGCGCCAGCAGCTTGACTCCCCCCTCACGGACAGATACG. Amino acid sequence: CASSLTPPSRTDT. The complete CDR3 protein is CASSLTPPSRTDTQYF.